The clone carrying this T cell receptor (beta chain) was detected ten times or more. The germline V gene has CDR1 SGHVS and CDR2 FNYEAQ. Trimming shortened V by 0 bases and J by 6 bases, and 11 bases separated the two germline ends. This CDR3 spans 14 amino acids. TCRdb analysed the RT-PCR reads with MiXCR anew, one entry per CDR3 protein. Counted here are about 680,000 distinct CDR3 sequences, around 14% occurring once; the ten biggest clones make up roughly 3.6%. The specimen was memory CD4+ T cells from blood. The chain is built from TRBV7-6 and TRBJ2-5; D uncertain. The TCR sequence derives from a female donor in good health, serving as a healthy control. CDR3 region: CASSLASQAKTQYF. The DNA of the CDR3 is TGTGCCAGCAGCTTAGCGTCGCAGGCAAAGACCCAGTACTTC.